Presented here are 10 T cell receptor beta chains from one specimen sequenced in a study of CD8+ T cells in alopecia areata. cDNA reverse transcribed from extracted RNA served as the sequencing template. Libraries were prepared by immunoSEQ multiplex PCR; TCRdb keeps only in-frame clonotypes and omits some of them. The data show around 140,000 clones, about 88% seen once. Treatment defined: oral pan-JAK inhibitor, 5-10 mg twice daily. The input for sequencing was CD8+ T cells sorted from blood, taken at week 4, from a patient treated with tofacitinib. Receptors originate from a human donor with alopecia areata.

The genes are TRBV14 and TRBJ2-7; D remains unclear. From germline, CDR1 is SGHDN and CDR2 FVKESK. The CDR3 runs 13 residues. Trimming removed 2 bases from V and 1 base from J, with 6 bases in between. This CDR3 is CASSQNPSYEQYF. In nucleotides, the CDR3 is TGTGCCAGCAGCCAAAACCCTTCCTACGAGCAGTACTTC. Full variable domain (missing parts from reference TRBV14 and TRBJ2-7): EAGVTQFPSHSVIEKGQTVTLRCDPISGHDNLYWYRRVMGKEIKFLLHFVKESKQDESGMPNNRFLAERTGGTYSTLKVQPAELEDSGVYFCASSQNPSYEQYFGPGTRLTVT.

This clone has only a few counts. In DNA form, the CDR3 reads TGTGCCAGCGGAAGCTCCTACAATGAGCAGTTCTTC. Translation: CASGSSYNEQFF. The J gene is TRBJ2-1, the V gene TRBV6-5; no definite D call. V was cut by 8 bases and J by 0 bases, with 5 bases left in between. The CDR3 runs to 12 residues. The germline CDR1 and CDR2 sequences are MNHEY and SVGAGI.

This chain connects TRBV6-5 to TRBJ2-3; D remains ambiguous. Germline V gives CDR1 MNHEY, CDR2 SVGAGI. Trimming took 2 bases from V and 2 from J, leaving 11 bases between them. This CDR3 has 15 amino acids. The CDR3, as DNA: TGTGCCAGCAGTTACGGCAGGTTAAACACAGATACGCAGTATTTT. Amino acids: CASSYGRLNTDTQYF.

The chain recombines TRBV27 with TRBJ2-1; D uncertain. The germline V and J ends were trimmed by 4 bases and 6 bases, with 16 bases remaining between them. From germline, CDR1 is MNHEY and CDR2 SMNVEV (reference sequence). The CDR3 loop spans 15 amino acids. The CDR3 is CASSSASRVRNEQFF. CDR3 coding DNA: TGTGCCAGCAGTTCTGCCTCCCGGGTGCGCAATGAGCAGTTCTTC.

The chain recombines TRBV6-5 with TRBJ2-1, with 7 bases fitting TRBD1. CDR1 and CDR2 (germline): MNHEY, SVGAGI. Trimming took 8 bases from V and 2 from J; bases not matched to a gene: 6. The CDR3 is 14 residues long. The CDR3 sequence is CASGQTGPYNEQFF. The CDR3 coding sequence is TGTGCCAGCGGGCAGACAGGGCCCTACAATGAGCAGTTCTTC.

The chain employs TRBV5-4 and TRBJ2-3; maybe TRBD2 (5 bases). CDR1 SGHNT and CDR2 YYREEE come from the germline V gene (reference sequence). The CDR3 is 12 residues long. Trimming left V 4 bases short and J 4 bases short, with 7 bases between. The CDR3 is CASSERADTQYF. The CDR3, as DNA: TGTGCCAGCAGCGAGAGGGCAGATACGCAGTATTTT.

The CDR3 here is CASSFRSYNEQFF. The CDR3 coding sequence is TGTGCCAGCAGTTTTCGGTCCTACAATGAGCAGTTCTTC. This chain links TRBV28 with TRBJ2-1; D unclear. Germline assignment: CDR1 MDHEN and CDR2 SYDVKM. V was trimmed by 3 bases and J by 1 base, leaving 4 bases between them. The CDR3 is 13 amino acids.

The V call is TRBV6-5, the J call TRBJ1-2; D unresolved. Germline V CDR1 and CDR2: MNHEY, SVGAGI. The CDR3 consists of 16 residues. V lost 0 bases to trimming and J lost 3 bases, with 14 bases between them. CDR3 nucleotide sequence: TGTGCCAGCAGTTACTCCCAGGCCCTGATGGACTATGGCTACACCTTC. As protein: CASSYSQALMDYGYTF.

This sequence joins TRBV6-1 and TRBJ1-5, with D possibly matching TRBD1 (5 bases). CDR1 is MNHNS and CDR2 is SASEGT in the germline V gene. The CDR3 sequence is 13 residues long. V was cut by 6 bases and J by 3 bases, with 9 bases left in between. DNA for the CDR3: TGTGCCAGCAGAGACAGAGACAATCAGCCCCAGCATTTT. This gives the protein CASRDRDNQPQHF.

In DNA, the CDR3 is TGTGCCAGCAGCTTTTCTGTCAATCAGCCCCAGCATTTT. This codes for CASSFSVNQPQHF. The chain joins TRBV5-6 to TRBJ1-5, with D unclear. CDR3 length equals 13 residues. Trimming left V 2 bases short and J 3 bases short, with 6 bases between. Germline CDR1 reads SGHDT; CDR2 reads YYEEEE.